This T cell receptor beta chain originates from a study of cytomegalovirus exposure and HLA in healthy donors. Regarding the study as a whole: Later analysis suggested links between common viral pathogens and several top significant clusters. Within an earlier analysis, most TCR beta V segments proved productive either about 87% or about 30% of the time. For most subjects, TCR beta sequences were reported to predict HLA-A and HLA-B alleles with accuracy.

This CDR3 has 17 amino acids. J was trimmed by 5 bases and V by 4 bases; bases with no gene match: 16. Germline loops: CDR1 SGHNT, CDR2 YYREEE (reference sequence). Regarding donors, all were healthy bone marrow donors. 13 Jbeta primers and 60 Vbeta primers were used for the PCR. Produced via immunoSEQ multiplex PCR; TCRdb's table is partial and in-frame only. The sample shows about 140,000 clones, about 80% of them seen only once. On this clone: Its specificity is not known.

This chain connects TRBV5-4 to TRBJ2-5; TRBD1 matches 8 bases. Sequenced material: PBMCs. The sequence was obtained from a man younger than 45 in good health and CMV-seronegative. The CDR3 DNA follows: TGTGCCAGCAGCCAAGAAGACGAGGCAGGGGGCAGTGAGACCCAGTACTTC. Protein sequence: CASSQEDEAGGSETQYF.